What follows are 27 T cell receptor beta chains derived from one specimen sequenced in a study of CD8+ T cells in alopecia areata. Sequencing used cDNA as its template, made by extracting RNA and reverse transcribing it. TCRdb keeps only in-frame clones here, not all; method: immunoSEQ multiplex PCR. Of about 30,000 clones listed, approximately 56% are singletons. What was sequenced was NKG2D-high CD8+ T cells sorted from blood. These receptors all stem from a human donor with alopecia areata.

The chain couples TRBV6-5 to TRBJ2-7, with TRBD2 matching 9 bases. The ends lost 0 bases at V and 2 bases at J; junction bases unmatched: 2. This CDR3 spans 15 amino acids. The germline V gene encodes CDR1 MNHEY and CDR2 SVGAGI. For the CDR3, the DNA is TGTGCCAGCAGTTACTCTAGCGGGGGAGCCTACGAGCAGTACTTC. Residues: CASSYSSGGAYEQYF.

The count of this clone is one. This chain connects TRBV30 to TRBJ2-2; D is unclear. CDR3 size: 14 residues. CDR1 and CDR2 (germline): GTSNPN, SVGIG (reference sequence). Trimming removed 3 bases at V and 5 bases at J, with 13 bases between. The CDR3 protein is CAWREFLRTGELFF. The DNA for the CDR3 is TGTGCCTGGAGGGAGTTCCTTAGGACCGGGGAGCTGTTTTTT.

The chain couples TRBV21-1 to TRBJ1-1. TRBV21-1 corresponds to a pseudogene. This CDR3 region has 14 residues. CDR3 residues: CASSKGPGNTEAFF. The CDR3 DNA is TGTGCCAGCAGCAAAGGACCGGGGAACACTGAAGCTTTCTTT.

This clone was detected once. This rearrangement joins TRBV27 to TRBJ2-7; D remains ambiguous. CDR3 length: 12 amino acids. The germline V and J ends were trimmed by 5 bases and 5 bases, with 10 bases remaining between them. Per germline, CDR1 MNHEY and CDR2 SMNVEV (reference sequence). CDR3 protein: CASSDVSDEQYF. The CDR3 bases are TGTGCCAGCAGTGACGTCTCTGACGAGCAGTACTTC.

V is TRBV2 and J is TRBJ2-3; 10 nucleotides agree with TRBD2. The length of the CDR3 is 16 residues. V lost 8 bases, J lost 3 bases, and 11 bases stayed unmatched. Per the germline V gene, CDR1 is SNHLY and CDR2 is FYNNEI. The chain's CDR3 is CASGTPLAGITDTQYF. CDR3 sequence (DNA): TGTGCCAGCGGGACCCCACTAGCGGGAATTACAGATACGCAGTATTTT.

The genes are TRBV4-3 and TRBJ2-1, with 10 bases lining up with TRBD2. V lost 0 bases and J lost 4; bases outside the gene matches: 6. The CDR3 loop spans 17 amino acids. The germline V gene has CDR1 LGHNA and CDR2 YSLEER. CDR3 nucleotide sequence: TGCGCCAGCAGCCAAGATTCCCTACTAGCGGGATACAATGAGCAGTTCTTC. Protein: CASSQDSLLAGYNEQFF.

V and J are TRBV5-6 and TRBJ1-1; a possible D gene is TRBD1 (6 bases). The CDR3 loop spans 15 amino acids. V lost 6 bases and J 4 bases, leaving 19 bases between the germline ends. Germline loops: CDR1 SGHDT, CDR2 YYEEEE. CDR3 region: CASTGWAGVGTEAFF. CDR3 sequence (DNA): TGTGCCAGCACAGGGTGGGCAGGGGTTGGCACTGAAGCTTTCTTT. The whole variable domain, filled in from reference TRBV5-6 and TRBJ1-1, reads DAGVTQSPTHLIKTRGQQVTLRCSPKSGHDTVSWYQQALGQGPQFIFQYYEEEERQRGNFPDRFSGHQFPNYSSELNVNALLLGDSALYLCASTGWAGVGTEAFFGQGTRLTVV.

This chain joins TRBV27 and TRBJ2-5; D is unresolved. This CDR3 spans 14 amino acids. V lost 5 bases and J 1 base, leaving 11 bases between the germline ends. CDR1 and CDR2 (germline): MNHEY, SMNVEV (reference sequence). CDR3 sequence reads: CASSPTALQETQYF. In nucleotides, the CDR3 is TGTGCCAGCAGTCCAACAGCGCTCCAAGAGACCCAGTACTTC.

V is TRBV28 and J is TRBJ1-6, with TRBD1 identical over 8 bases. This CDR3 spans 13 amino acids. CDR1 and CDR2 (germline): MDHEN, SYDVKM. The trim removed 4 bases at V and 10 bases at J, leaving 3 bases unmatched. The CDR3 reads CASSSGTGSPLHF. The CDR3 DNA is TGTGCCAGCAGTTCTGGGACAGGATCACCCCTCCACTTT.

The chain combines TRBV6-5 with TRBJ2-7; TRBD2 matches at 12 bases. V lost 2 bases, J lost 7 bases, and 6 bases stayed unmatched. Germline CDR1 is MNHEY and CDR2 is SVGAGI. This CDR3 spans 15 amino acids. CDR3 nucleotides: TGTGCCAGCAGTTACGCTAGCGGGGGGGCGTTGGAGCAGTACTTC. Encoded protein: CASSYASGGALEQYF.

CDR3 bases: TGTGCCAGCAGCTTCGTAGCGGGAGCAGATGAGCAGTACTTC. Its protein is CASSFVAGADEQYF. This chain connects TRBV5-6 to TRBJ2-7; 9 bases are a match to TRBD2. V trimming: 2 bases; J trimming: 7 bases; junction bases outside the gene matches: 7. Germline V gene lookup returns CDR1 SGHDT and CDR2 YYEEEE. This CDR3 comprises 14 residues.

The genes are TRBV6-5 and TRBJ2-5; 9 bases align to TRBD2. CDR3 size: 14 residues. Germline CDR1 and CDR2: MNHEY and SVGAGI. V lost 8 bases and J lost 3; bases outside the gene matches: 7. The CDR3 loop reads CASFSLAGEETQYF. The CDR3 DNA reads as TGTGCCAGCTTTTCATTAGCGGGGGAAGAGACCCAGTACTTC.

This clone was counted a few times. The genes are TRBV28 and TRBJ2-3, with 13 nucleotides matching TRBD2. After removal of 5 bases from V and 5 bases from J, the junction contained 7 bases not matched to a gene. CDR3 length: 16 amino acids. Germline V CDR1 and CDR2: MDHEN, SYDVKM. CDR3 in amino acids: CASSGTSGISEDTQYF. In DNA form, the CDR3 reads TGTGCCAGCAGTGGGACTAGCGGGATATCCGAAGATACGCAGTATTTT.

The chain joins TRBV19 to TRBJ2-5; D call uncertain. Germline-derived CDR1 and CDR2 are LNHDA and SQIVND (reference sequence). This CDR3 comprises 14 residues. V dropped 6 bases and J dropped 2 bases, with 13 bases sitting between them. For the CDR3, the DNA is TGTGCCAGTAGATCGGCGAACTGGCAAGAGACCCAGTACTTC. Amino acid sequence: CASRSANWQETQYF. Full variable domain (outside the CDR3, taken from reference TRBV19 and TRBJ2-5): DGGITQSPKYLFRKEGQNVTLSCEQNLNHDAMYWYRQDPGQGLRLIYYSQIVNDFQKGDIAEGYSVSREKKESFPLTVTSAQKNPTAFYLCASRSANWQETQYFGPGTRLLVL.

The chain joins TRBV27 to TRBJ2-7, with a possible D match to TRBD1 (6 bases). This CDR3 contains 14 residues. V shed 2 bases and J shed 5 bases, with 13 bases lying between them. Germline V gene sequence: CDR1 MNHEY, CDR2 SMNVEV (reference sequence). The CDR3 loop is CASSLATGYHEQYF. The DNA for the CDR3 is TGTGCCAGCAGTTTAGCGACAGGCTACCACGAGCAGTACTTC.

V is TRBV7-6 and J is TRBJ2-1; TRBD2 agrees at 7 bases. This CDR3 spans 15 amino acids. V shed 5 bases and J 7 bases; nucleotides not matched to a gene: 11. Germline V lookup: CDR1 SGHVS, CDR2 FNYEAQ. CDR3 sequence reads: CASSPEAGLPNEQFF. CDR3 DNA sequence: TGTGCCAGCAGCCCAGAAGCGGGGCTACCAAATGAGCAGTTCTTC.

For the CDR3, the DNA is TGTGCCAGCAGCCCAGGACCTGACTACGAGCAGTACTTC. It specifies CASSPGPDYEQYF. The V call is TRBV5-5, the J call TRBJ2-7; D is undetermined. Germline V gives CDR1 SGHKS, CDR2 YYEKEE (reference sequence). This CDR3 has 13 residues. V was trimmed by 4 bases and J by 3 bases, leaving 11 bases between them.

Only a few counts were recorded for this clone. This chain joins TRBV7-9 and TRBJ2-7; 11 bases fit TRBD2. This CDR3 has 15 amino acids. Germline assignment: CDR1 SEHNR and CDR2 FQNEAQ (reference sequence). Trimming at V came to 4 bases and at J to 2 bases, leaving 4 bases not matched to a gene. Written as DNA, the CDR3 is TGTGCCAGCAGCTCGGGACTAGCGGATACCTACGAGCAGTACTTC. Translating gives CASSSGLADTYEQYF.

This chain links TRBV6-6 with TRBJ2-7; either TRBD1 or TRBD2 may fit D (5 bases each). This CDR3 comprises 16 residues. V was cut by 0 bases and J by 0 bases, with 12 bases left in between. Germline CDR1 is MNHNY and CDR2 is SVGAGI (reference sequence). CDR3 loop: CASSYSADTYSYEQYF. In DNA form, the CDR3 reads TGTGCCAGCAGTTACTCAGCGGACACTTACTCCTACGAGCAGTACTTC.

The V and J genes are TRBV2 and TRBJ2-5; 10 nucleotides align to TRBD1. The last part of the DNA fits TRBJ2-7 better; the J call may be wrong. The germline V gene has CDR1 SNHLY and CDR2 FYNNEI. The CDR3 is 15 amino acids. CDR3 sequence reads: CASSDARDRGSEQYF. CDR3 sequence (DNA): TGTGCCAGCAGTGACGCCCGGGACAGGGGTTCCGAGCAGTACTTC.

This clone appeared a few times. The gene calls are TRBV5-3 and TRBJ2-1; maybe TRBD1 (5 bases). TRBV5-3 belongs to the ORF category, with a function that is uncertain. This CDR3 region has 13 residues. Trimming left V 5 bases short and J 5 bases short, with 11 bases between. DNA for the CDR3: TGTGCCAGAAGTTTAAACAGGAACAATGAGCAGTTCTTC. This gives the protein CARSLNRNNEQFF.

CDR3 sequence (DNA): TGTGCCAGCAGTGAGGATAGGGCAGGGCTCGGCGAGCAGTACTTC. As protein: CASSEDRAGLGEQYF. V is TRBV25-1 and J is TRBJ2-7, with a possible D match to TRBD1 (5 bases). The germline V and J ends were trimmed by 3 bases and 6 bases, with 18 bases remaining between them. This CDR3 has 15 residues. Per the germline V gene, CDR1 is MGHDK and CDR2 is SYGVNS.

As to this clone: One junction end does not reproduce the germline sequence, and a read error may be involved. The chain links TRBV19 to TRBJ1-5, with TRBD1 as a possible D gene (5 bases). The CDR3 totals 14 residues. Germline loops: CDR1 LNHDA, CDR2 SQIVND (reference sequence). The CDR3 nucleotides are TGTGCCAGTAGTGTAGACAGTTGGAACCAGCCCCAGCATTTT. It codes for CASSVDSWNQPQHF.

This clone has a handful of counts. The chain uses TRBV4-1 and TRBJ2-3; D is unclear. Germline V gene lookup returns CDR1 MGHRA and CDR2 YSYEKL. The CDR3 consists of 16 residues. V was pared by 1 base and J by 6 bases, with 17 bases between. CDR3 residues: CASSQVRGYSLDTQYF. The CDR3 DNA reads TGCGCCAGCAGCCAAGTGCGCGGATATTCTCTGGATACGCAGTATTTT.

The chain recombines TRBV2 with TRBJ2-7; D may be TRBD2 (6 bases). The V gene's germline CDR1 is SNHLY and CDR2 FYNNEI. This CDR3 has 14 amino acids. V was shortened by 3 bases and J by 6 bases, with 15 bases between the two germline ends. The CDR3 spells CASSEEGRPSEQYF. CDR3 DNA: TGTGCCAGCAGTGAGGAGGGGCGGCCTTCCGAGCAGTACTTC.

CDR3 bases: TGTGCCAGCAGCGCCTCTAGCGTTGGCACAGATACGCAGTATTTT. Its protein product is CASSASSVGTDTQYF. The chain is built from TRBV7-9 and TRBJ2-3; D perhaps matches TRBD2 (6 bases). V gave up 5 bases and J gave up 1 base, with 13 bases separating them. Looked up from germline, CDR1 is SEHNR and CDR2 is FQNEAQ (reference sequence). The length of the CDR3 is 15 residues. Supplemented by reference TRBV7-9 and TRBJ2-3, the full variable domain reads DTGVSQNPRHKITKRGQNVTFRCDPISEHNRLYWYRQTLGQGPEFLTYFQNEAQLEKSRLLSDRFSAERPKGSFSTLEIQRTEQGDSAMYLCASSASSVGTDTQYFGPGTRLTVL.

The chain carries TRBV5-6 and TRBJ2-5; D might be TRBD1 (5 bases). There are 13 residues in the CDR3. Germline V gives CDR1 SGHDT, CDR2 YYEEEE. The V and J ends lost 0 bases and 9 bases respectively, with 12 bases between them. CDR3 residues: CASSLELQVPQYF. In nucleotides, the CDR3 is TGTGCCAGCAGCTTGGAATTACAGGTTCCCCAGTACTTC.